Given below is one T cell receptor beta chain in context. From germline, CDR1 is SGHTA and CDR2 FQGNSA. Germline trimming cut 9 bases from V and 6 bases from J; bases unmatched to any gene: 10. The CDR3 has 14 residues. Seattle enrolled patients during active infection and tracked them longitudinally. The data derive from a study of blood T cell repertoires in COVID-19. Looking at the study overall: Some COVID-19 samples were acute and others convalescent; all came from the United States, Italy and Spain. In each case, the material was cDNA or gDNA derived from T cells, B-cell-depleted T cells, or PBMCs.

Methods used by the authors: Reference gene primer amplification gave estimated nucleated cell counts. Libraries were prepared by immunoSEQ multiplex PCR; TCRdb keeps only in-frame clonotypes and omits some of them. For V, J and clone size, that table is used; D and trimming come from the DNA. The table includes hundreds of thousands of clones, 65% to 90% detected once. V and J are TRBV7-2 and TRBJ2-2, with TRBD1 identical over 7 bases. The sequencing sample was made of peripheral blood. This TCR came from a man aged 50-60 years with COVID-19, enrolled during active disease. The CDR3 DNA sequence: TGTGCCAGGTCGACAGGGTCTCATCCCGGGGAGCTGTTTTTT. It codes for CARSTGSHPGELFF.